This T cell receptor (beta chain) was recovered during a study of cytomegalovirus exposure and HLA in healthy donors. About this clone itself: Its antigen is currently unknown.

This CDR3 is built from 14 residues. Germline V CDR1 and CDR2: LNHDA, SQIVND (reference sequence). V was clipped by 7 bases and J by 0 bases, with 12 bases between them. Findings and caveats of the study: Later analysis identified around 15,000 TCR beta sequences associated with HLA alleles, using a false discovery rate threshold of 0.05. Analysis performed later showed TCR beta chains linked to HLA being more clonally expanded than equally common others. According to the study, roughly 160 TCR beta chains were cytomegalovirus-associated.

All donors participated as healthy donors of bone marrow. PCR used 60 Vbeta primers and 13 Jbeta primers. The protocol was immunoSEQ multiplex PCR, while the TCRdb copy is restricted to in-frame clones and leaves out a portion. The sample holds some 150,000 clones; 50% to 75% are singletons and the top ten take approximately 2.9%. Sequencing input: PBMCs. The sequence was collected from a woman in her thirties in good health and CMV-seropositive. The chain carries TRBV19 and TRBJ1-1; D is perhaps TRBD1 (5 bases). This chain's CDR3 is CASTPDRLNTEAFF. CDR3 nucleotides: TGTGCCAGTACCCCCGACAGATTGAACACTGAAGCTTTCTTT.